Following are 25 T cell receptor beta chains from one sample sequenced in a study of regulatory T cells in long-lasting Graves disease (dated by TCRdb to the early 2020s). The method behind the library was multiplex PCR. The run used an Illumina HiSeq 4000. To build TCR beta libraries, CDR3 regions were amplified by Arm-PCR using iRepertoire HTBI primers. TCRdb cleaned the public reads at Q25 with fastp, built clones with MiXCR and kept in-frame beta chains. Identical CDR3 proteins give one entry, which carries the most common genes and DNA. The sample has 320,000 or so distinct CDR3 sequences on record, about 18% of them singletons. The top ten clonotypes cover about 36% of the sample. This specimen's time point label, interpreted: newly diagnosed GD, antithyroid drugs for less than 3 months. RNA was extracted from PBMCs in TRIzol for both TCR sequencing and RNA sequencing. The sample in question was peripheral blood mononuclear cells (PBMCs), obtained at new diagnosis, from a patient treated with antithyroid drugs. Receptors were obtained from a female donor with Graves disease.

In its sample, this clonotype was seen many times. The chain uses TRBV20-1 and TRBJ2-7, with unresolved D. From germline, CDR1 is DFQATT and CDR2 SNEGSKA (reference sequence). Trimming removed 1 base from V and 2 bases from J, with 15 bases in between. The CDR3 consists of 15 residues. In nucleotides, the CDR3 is TGCAGTGCTAGAGCACCGTTCCCCTCAACCTACGAGCAGTACTTC. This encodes CSARAPFPSTYEQYF.

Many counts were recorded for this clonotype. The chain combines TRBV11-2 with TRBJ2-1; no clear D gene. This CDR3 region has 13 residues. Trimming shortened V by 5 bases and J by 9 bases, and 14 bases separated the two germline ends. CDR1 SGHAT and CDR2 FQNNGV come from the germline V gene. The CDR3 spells CASSLTVLGEQFF. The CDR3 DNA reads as TGTGCCAGCAGCCTGACGGTTTTGGGTGAGCAGTTCTTC.

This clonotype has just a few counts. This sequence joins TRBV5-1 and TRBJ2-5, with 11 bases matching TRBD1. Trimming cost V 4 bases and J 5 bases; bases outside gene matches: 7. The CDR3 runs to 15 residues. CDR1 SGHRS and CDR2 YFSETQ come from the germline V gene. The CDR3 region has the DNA TGCGCCAGCAGCCGGACAGGGGGCCCTCGGGAGACCCAGTACTTC. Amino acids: CASSRTGGPRETQYF.

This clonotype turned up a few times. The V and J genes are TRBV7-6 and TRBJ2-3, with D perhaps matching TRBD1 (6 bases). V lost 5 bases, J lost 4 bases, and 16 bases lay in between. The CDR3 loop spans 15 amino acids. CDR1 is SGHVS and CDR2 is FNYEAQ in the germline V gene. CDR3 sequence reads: CASSQAQGRSDTQYF. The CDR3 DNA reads TGTGCCAGCAGCCAAGCACAGGGAAGGTCAGATACGCAGTATTTT. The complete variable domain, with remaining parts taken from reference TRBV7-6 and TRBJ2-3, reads GAGVSQSPRYKVTKRGQDVALRCDPISGHVSLYWYRQALGQGPEFLTYFNYEAQQDKSGLPNDRFSAERPEGSISTLTIQRTEQRDSAMYRCASSQAQGRSDTQYFGPGTRLTVL.

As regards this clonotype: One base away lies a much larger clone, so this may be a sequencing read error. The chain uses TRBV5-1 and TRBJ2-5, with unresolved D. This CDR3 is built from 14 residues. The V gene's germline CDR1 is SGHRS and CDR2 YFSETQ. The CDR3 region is CAGSLVLLQETQYF. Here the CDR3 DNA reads TGCGCCGGCAGCTTGGTACTACTACAAGAGACCCAGTACTTC.

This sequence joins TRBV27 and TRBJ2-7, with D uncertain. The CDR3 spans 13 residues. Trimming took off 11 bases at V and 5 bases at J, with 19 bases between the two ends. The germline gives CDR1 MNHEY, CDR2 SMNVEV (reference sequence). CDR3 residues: CARQLVSKDEQYF. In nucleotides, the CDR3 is TGTGCCCGTCAATTAGTGAGTAAGGACGAGCAGTACTTC.

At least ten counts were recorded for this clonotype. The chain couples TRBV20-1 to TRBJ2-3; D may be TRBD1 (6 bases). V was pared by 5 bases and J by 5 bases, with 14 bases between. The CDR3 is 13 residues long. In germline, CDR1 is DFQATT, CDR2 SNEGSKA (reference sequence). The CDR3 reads CSAARQAIDTQYF. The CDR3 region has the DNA TGCAGTGCTGCTCGACAGGCGATAGATACGCAGTATTTT.

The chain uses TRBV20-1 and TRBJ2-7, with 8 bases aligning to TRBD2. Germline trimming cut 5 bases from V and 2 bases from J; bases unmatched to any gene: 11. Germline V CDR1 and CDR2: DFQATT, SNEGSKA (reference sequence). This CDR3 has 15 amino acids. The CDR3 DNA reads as TGCAGTGCTTCCCGGGGGGGAGAGGGTCCCTACGAGCAGTACTTC. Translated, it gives CSASRGGEGPYEQYF.

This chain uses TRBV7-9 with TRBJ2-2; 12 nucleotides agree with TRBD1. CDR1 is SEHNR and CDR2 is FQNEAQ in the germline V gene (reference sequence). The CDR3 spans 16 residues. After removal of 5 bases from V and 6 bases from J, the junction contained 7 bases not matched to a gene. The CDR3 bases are TGTGCCAGCAGCCACCGGGACAGGGGGCAATCCGGGGAGCTGTTTTTT. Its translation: CASSHRDRGQSGELFF. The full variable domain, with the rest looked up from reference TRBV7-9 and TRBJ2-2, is DTGVSQNPRHKITKRGQNVTFRCDPISEHNRLYWYRQTLGQGPEFLTYFQNEAQLEKSRLLSDRFSAERPKGSFSTLEIQRTEQGDSAMYLCASSHRDRGQSGELFFGEGSRLTVL.

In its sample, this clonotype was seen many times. The CDR3 spells CASSSSKGGTVTYEQYF. The CDR3 nucleotides are TGCGCCAGCAGCTCTTCGAAGGGAGGGACTGTAACCTACGAGCAGTACTTC. The V call is TRBV5-1, the J call TRBJ2-7, with 7 bases matching TRBD2. There are 17 residues in the CDR3. J lost 2 bases, V lost 3 bases, and 14 bases had no gene match. Germline assignment: CDR1 SGHRS and CDR2 YFSETQ.

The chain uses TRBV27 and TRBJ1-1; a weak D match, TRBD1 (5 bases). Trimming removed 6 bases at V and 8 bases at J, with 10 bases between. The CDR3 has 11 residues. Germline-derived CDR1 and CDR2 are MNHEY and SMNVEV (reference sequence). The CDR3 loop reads CASRTDAEAFF. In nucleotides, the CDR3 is TGTGCCAGCAGGACAGACGCCGAAGCTTTCTTT.

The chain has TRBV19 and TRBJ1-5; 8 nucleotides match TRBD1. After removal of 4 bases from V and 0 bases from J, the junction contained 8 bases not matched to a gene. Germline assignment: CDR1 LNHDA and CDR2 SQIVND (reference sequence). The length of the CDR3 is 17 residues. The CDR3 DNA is TGTGCCAGTAGTACAGACAGGGGCCGCTATAGCAATCAGCCCCAGCATTTT. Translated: CASSTDRGRYSNQPQHF.

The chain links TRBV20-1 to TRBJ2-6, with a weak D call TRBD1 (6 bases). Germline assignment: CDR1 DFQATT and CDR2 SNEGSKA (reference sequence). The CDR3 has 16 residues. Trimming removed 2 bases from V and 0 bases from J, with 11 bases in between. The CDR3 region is CSARTGSFSGANVLTF. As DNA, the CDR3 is TGCAGTGCTAGAACAGGGTCCTTCTCTGGGGCCAACGTCCTGACTTTC.

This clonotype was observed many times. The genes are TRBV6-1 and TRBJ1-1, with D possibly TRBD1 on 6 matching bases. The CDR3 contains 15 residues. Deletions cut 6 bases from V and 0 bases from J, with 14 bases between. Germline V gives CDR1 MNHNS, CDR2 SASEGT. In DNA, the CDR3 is TGTGCCAGCAGCGGTGCAGGGGCCATGAACACTGAAGCTTTCTTT. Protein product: CASSGAGAMNTEAFF.

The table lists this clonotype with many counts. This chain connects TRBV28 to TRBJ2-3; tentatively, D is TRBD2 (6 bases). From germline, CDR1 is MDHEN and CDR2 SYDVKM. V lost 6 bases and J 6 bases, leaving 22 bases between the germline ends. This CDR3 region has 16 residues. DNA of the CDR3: TGTGCCAGCAGAGACGCAACCCTCGGGAGTTGGGATACGCAGTATTTT. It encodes CASRDATLGSWDTQYF.

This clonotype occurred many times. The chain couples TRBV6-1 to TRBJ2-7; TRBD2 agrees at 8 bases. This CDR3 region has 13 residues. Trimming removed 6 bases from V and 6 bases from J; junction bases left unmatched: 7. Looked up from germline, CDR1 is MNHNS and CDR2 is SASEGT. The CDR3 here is CASSKRELGEQYF. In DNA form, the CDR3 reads TGTGCCAGCAGCAAGCGGGAGTTGGGCGAGCAGTACTTC.

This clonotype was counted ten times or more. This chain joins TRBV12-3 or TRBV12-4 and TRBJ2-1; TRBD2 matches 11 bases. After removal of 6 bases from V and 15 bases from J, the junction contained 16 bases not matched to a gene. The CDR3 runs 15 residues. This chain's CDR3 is CASSPGTSGLPHPFF. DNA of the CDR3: TGTGCCAGCAGCCCCGGGACTAGCGGCTTACCCCATCCGTTCTTC.

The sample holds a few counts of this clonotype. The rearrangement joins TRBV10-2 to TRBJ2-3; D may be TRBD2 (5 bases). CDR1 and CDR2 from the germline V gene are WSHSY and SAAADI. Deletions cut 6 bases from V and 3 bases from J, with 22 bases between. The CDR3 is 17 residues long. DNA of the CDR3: TGCGCCAGCAGAGCACGAAGTAGGATAAGAGGGACAGATACGCAGTATTTT. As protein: CASRARSRIRGTDTQYF.

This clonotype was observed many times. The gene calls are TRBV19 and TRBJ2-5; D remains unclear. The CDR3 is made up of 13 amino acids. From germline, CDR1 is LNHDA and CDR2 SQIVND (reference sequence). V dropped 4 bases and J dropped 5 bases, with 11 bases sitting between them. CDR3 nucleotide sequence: TGTGCCAGTAGTACCTACATCCTGGAGACCCAGTACTTC. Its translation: CASSTYILETQYF.

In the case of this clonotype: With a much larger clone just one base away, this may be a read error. CDR3 DNA: TGTGCCATCTCCCGGGGGGGGGCCTACGAGCAGTACTTC. Protein product: CAISRGGAYEQYF. The chain has TRBV18 and TRBJ2-7; TRBD2 aligns across 8 bases. The V and J ends lost 10 bases and 2 bases, in that order; junction bases with no gene match: 7. This CDR3 has 13 residues. CDR1 KGHSH and CDR2 LQKENI come from the germline V gene.

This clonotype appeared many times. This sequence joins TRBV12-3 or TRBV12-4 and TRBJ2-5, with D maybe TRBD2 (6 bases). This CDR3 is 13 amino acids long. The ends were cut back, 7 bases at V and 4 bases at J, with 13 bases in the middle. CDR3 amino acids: CASTPGGVETQYF. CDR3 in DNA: TGTGCCAGCACCCCTGGAGGGGTAGAGACCCAGTACTTC.

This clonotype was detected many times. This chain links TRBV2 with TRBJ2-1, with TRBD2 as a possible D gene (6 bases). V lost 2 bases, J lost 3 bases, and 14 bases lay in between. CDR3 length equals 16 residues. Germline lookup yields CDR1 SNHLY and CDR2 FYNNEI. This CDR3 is CASSELGGVNYNEQFF. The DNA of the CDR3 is TGTGCCAGCAGTGAACTAGGCGGGGTAAACTACAATGAGCAGTTCTTC.

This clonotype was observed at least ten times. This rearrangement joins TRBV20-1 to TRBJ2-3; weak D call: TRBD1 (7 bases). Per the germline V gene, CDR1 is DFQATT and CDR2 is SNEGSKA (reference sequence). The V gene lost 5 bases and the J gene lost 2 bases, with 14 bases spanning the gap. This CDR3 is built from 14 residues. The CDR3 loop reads CSALSGGTTDTQYF. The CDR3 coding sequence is TGCAGTGCTCTATCAGGGGGGACCACAGATACGCAGTATTTT.

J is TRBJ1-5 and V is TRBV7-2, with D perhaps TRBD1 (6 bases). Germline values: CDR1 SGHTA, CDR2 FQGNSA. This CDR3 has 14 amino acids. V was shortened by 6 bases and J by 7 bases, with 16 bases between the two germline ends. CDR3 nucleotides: TGTGCCAGCAGACCGTCGGGGGGCAGGCAGCCCCAGCATTTT. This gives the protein CASRPSGGRQPQHF.

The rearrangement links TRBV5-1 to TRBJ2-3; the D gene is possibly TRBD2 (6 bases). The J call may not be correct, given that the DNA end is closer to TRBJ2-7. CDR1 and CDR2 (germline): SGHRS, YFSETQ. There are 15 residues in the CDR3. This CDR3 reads CASSLEPDSGGEQYF. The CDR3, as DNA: TGCGCCAGCAGCTTGGAGCCCGACTCCGGGGGCGAGCAGTACTTC.